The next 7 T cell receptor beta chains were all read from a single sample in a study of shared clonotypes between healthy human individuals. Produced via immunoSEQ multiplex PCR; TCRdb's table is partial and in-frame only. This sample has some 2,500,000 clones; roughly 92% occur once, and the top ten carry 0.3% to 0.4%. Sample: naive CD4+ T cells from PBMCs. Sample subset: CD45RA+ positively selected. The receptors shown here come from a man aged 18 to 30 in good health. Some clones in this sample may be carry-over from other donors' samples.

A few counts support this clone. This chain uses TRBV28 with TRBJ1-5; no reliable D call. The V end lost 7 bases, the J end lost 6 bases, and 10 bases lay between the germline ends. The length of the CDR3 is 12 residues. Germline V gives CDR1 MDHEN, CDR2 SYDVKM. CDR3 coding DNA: TGTGCCAGCAAGCCCGGGTTTCAGCCCCAGCATTTT. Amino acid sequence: CASKPGFQPQHF.

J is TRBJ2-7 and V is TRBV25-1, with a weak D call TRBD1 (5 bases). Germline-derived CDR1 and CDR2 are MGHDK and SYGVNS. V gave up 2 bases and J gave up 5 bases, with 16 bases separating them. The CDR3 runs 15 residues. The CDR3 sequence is CASSEIRTPGDEQYF. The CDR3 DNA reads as TGTGCCAGCAGTGAAATAAGGACACCTGGCGACGAGCAGTACTTC.

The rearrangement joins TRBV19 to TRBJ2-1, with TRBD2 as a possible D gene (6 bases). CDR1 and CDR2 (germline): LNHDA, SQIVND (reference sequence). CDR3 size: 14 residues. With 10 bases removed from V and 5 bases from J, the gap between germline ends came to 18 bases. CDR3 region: CATIRQGLNNEQFF. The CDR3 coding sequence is TGTGCCACTATACGGCAGGGACTTAACAATGAGCAGTTCTTC.

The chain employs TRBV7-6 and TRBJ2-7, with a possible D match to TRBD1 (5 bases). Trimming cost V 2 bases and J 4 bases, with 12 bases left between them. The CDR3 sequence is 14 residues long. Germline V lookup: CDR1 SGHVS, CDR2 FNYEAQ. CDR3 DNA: TGTGCCAGCAGCTTATTTCAGGGCCATTACGAGCAGTACTTC. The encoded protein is CASSLFQGHYEQYF.

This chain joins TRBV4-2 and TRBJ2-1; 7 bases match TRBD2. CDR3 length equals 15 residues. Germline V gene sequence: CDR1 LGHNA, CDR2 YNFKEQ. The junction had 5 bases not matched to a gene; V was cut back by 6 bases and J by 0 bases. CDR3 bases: TGTGCCAGCAGGACACTAGCGAGCTCCTACAATGAGCAGTTCTTC. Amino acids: CASRTLASSYNEQFF.

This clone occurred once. The DNA of the CDR3 is TGTGCCAGCAGCTTAGCCGGGGGCAGGGGAGCTTTCTTT. It codes for CASSLAGGRGAFF. The chain uses TRBV7-2 and TRBJ1-1, with D maybe TRBD1 (6 bases). Germline CDR1 SGHTA, CDR2 FQGNSA. This CDR3 is built from 13 residues. V lost 0 bases and J lost 10, with 12 bases in between.

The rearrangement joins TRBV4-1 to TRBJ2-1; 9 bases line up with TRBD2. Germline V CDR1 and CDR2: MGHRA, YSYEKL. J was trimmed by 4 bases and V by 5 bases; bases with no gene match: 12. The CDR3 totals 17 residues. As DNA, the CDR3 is TGCGCCAGCAGCGTCACCGCAGCGGGAGGTGCTTACAATGAGCAGTTCTTC. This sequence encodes CASSVTAAGGAYNEQFF.